Each of the 14 T cell receptor beta chains below was sequenced from the same sample in a study of graft-versus-host responses after intestinal transplantation. Measured with immunoSEQ multiplex PCR; TCRdb has only the in-frame clones, and not every one. The data contain 40,000 to 55,000 clones, roughly nine tenths of them singletons. The sample consisted of PBMCs, taken 524 days after transplant. The receptors derive from a human patient who received an intestinal transplant, so some T cells may come from the graft donor.

The J gene is TRBJ2-1, the V gene TRBV7-6, with no clear D. Trimming took 1 base from V and 9 from J, leaving 13 bases between them. The CDR3 contains 14 residues. Germline CDR1 and CDR2: SGHVS and FNYEAQ. CDR3 in amino acids: CASSLGGWDPEQFF. DNA for the CDR3: TGTGCCAGCAGCTTAGGGGGTTGGGATCCTGAGCAGTTCTTC.

The CDR3: CAGETQYF. In DNA form, the CDR3 reads TGTGCTGGGGAGACCCAGTACTTC. The rearrangement uses TRBV19 and TRBJ2-5; D is unclear. The CDR3 runs to 8 residues. Per the germline V gene, CDR1 is LNHDA and CDR2 is SQIVND (reference sequence). The variable domain in full, completed from reference TRBV19 and TRBJ2-5, reads DGGITQSPKYLFRKEGQNVTLSCEQNLNHDAMYWYRQDPGQGLRLIYYSQIVNDFQKGDIAEGYSVSREKKESFPLTVTSAQKNPTAFYLCAGETQYFGPGTRLLVL.

The chain uses TRBV5-1 and TRBJ2-4; D is undetermined. Trimming took off 0 bases at V and 0 bases at J, with 10 bases between the two ends. This CDR3 comprises 16 residues. In germline, CDR1 is SGHRS, CDR2 YFSETQ. DNA for the CDR3: TGCGCCAGCAGCTTGGACGGGCTCCAAGCCAAAAACATTCAGTACTTC. It encodes CASSLDGLQAKNIQYF.

The V gene is TRBV6-1, the J gene TRBJ2-1; either TRBD1 or TRBD2 may fit D (5 bases each). The V and J ends lost 5 bases and 4 bases respectively, with 9 bases between them. The germline V gene has CDR1 MNHNS and CDR2 SASEGT. CDR3 length equals 13 residues. CDR3 DNA sequence: TGTGCCAGCAGTTCGGGACCTTACAATGAGCAGTTCTTC. Amino acids: CASSSGPYNEQFF.

The chain couples TRBV10-3 to TRBJ1-1, with TRBD1 identical over 8 bases. In germline, CDR1 is ENHRY, CDR2 SYGVKD. This CDR3 is built from 15 residues. The V gene end was trimmed by 5 bases and the J gene end by 6 bases; junction bases not matched to a gene: 11. In DNA form, the CDR3 reads TGTGCCATCAGTCAGCTCGGACAGGGCCAAGCTGAAGCTTTCTTT. Translating it yields CAISQLGQGQAEAFF.

J is TRBJ2-2 and V is TRBV13, with a weak D call TRBD2 (6 bases). V lost 5 bases and J 2 bases, leaving 15 bases between the germline ends. The germline V gene encodes CDR1 PRHDT and CDR2 FYEKMQ (reference sequence). The CDR3 covers 16 residues. The DNA of the CDR3 is TGTGCCAGCAGCCCCGAAGGTAGCGGCAACACCGGGGAGCTGTTTTTT. Amino acid sequence: CASSPEGSGNTGELFF. The full variable domain, with the rest looked up from reference TRBV13 and TRBJ2-2, is AAGVIQSPRHLIKEKRETATLKCYPIPRHDTVYWYQQGPGQDPQFLISFYEKMQSDKGSIPDRFSAQQFSDYHSELNMSSLELGDSALYFCASSPEGSGNTGELFFGEGSRLTVL.

This clone was counted once. The rearrangement uses TRBV7-2 and TRBJ1-5, with 7 nucleotides matching TRBD1. The V and J ends lost 1 base and 2 bases, in that order; junction bases with no gene match: 5. The germline V gene has CDR1 SGHTA and CDR2 FQGNSA. The CDR3 loop spans 16 amino acids. The CDR3 region is CASSLGQGVGNQPQHF. The CDR3 bases are TGTGCCAGCAGCTTAGGACAGGGAGTGGGCAATCAGCCCCAGCATTTT.

The chain has TRBV28 and TRBJ1-1; D gene ambiguous. CDR1 and CDR2 (germline): MDHEN, SYDVKM. The length of the CDR3 is 16 residues. Trimming left V 5 bases short and J 0 bases short, with 16 bases between. CDR3 in amino acids: CASSTPMRAVNTEAFF. Here the CDR3 DNA reads TGTGCCAGCAGTACTCCCATGCGGGCGGTGAACACTGAAGCTTTCTTT.

The chain employs TRBV5-1 and TRBJ2-5; TRBD2 might be the D (5 bases). V was pared by 0 bases and J by 5 bases, with 14 bases between. The CDR3 length is 15 residues. In germline, CDR1 is SGHRS, CDR2 YFSETQ. The DNA for the CDR3 is TGCGCCAGCAGCTTGGAGGGCCGCTGGGAGGAGACCCAGTACTTC. This translates into CASSLEGRWEETQYF.

This sequence joins TRBV6-1 and TRBJ1-2; TRBD1 agrees at 7 bases. The CDR3 length is 13 residues. Germline V gene data show CDR1 as MNHNS and CDR2 as SASEGT. V gave up 5 bases and J gave up 7 bases; unmatched junction bases: 7. The chain's CDR3 is CASSRDRDGGYTF. The CDR3 nucleotides are TGTGCCAGCAGTCGCGACAGGGATGGTGGCTACACCTTC.

The chain couples TRBV5-1 to TRBJ1-1, with a tentative D call TRBD1 (6 bases). The CDR3 is made up of 15 amino acids. Germline values: CDR1 SGHRS, CDR2 YFSETQ. The V end lost 0 bases, the J end lost 6 bases, and 15 bases lay between the germline ends. The CDR3 sequence is CASSLVQGGSAEAFF. DNA for the CDR3: TGCGCCAGCAGCTTGGTACAGGGAGGTAGTGCTGAAGCTTTCTTT.

The chain uses TRBV19 and TRBJ2-3, with 8 bases lining up with TRBD2. V gave up 3 bases and J gave up 7 bases; unmatched junction bases: 12. Germline V gene lookup returns CDR1 LNHDA and CDR2 SQIVND (reference sequence). The CDR3 length is 16 residues. The CDR3 DNA follows: TGTGCCAGTAGTATGGGGGCCACTAGCGGAGCATATACGCAGTATTTT. Amino acid sequence: CASSMGATSGAYTQYF.

This clone has more than one count but fewer than ten. The chain recombines TRBV5-1 with TRBJ2-7; D tentatively fits TRBD1 or TRBD2 (5 bases each). There are 13 residues in the CDR3. V lost 5 bases and J 8 bases, leaving 17 bases between the germline ends. Germline V gene lookup returns CDR1 SGHRS and CDR2 YFSETQ. Here the CDR3 DNA reads TGCGCCAGCAGGGAAGCCCGGGACGCTAAGCAGTACTTC. Protein sequence: CASREARDAKQYF.

V usage is TRBV20-1 and J usage is TRBJ2-5; unclear D gene. V was pared by 4 bases and J by 4 bases, with 7 bases between. The CDR3 consists of 11 residues. CDR1 and CDR2 (germline): DFQATT, SNEGSKA (reference sequence). In DNA, the CDR3 is TGCAGTGCTACCTTGGGAGAGACCCAGTACTTC. Protein sequence: CSATLGETQYF.